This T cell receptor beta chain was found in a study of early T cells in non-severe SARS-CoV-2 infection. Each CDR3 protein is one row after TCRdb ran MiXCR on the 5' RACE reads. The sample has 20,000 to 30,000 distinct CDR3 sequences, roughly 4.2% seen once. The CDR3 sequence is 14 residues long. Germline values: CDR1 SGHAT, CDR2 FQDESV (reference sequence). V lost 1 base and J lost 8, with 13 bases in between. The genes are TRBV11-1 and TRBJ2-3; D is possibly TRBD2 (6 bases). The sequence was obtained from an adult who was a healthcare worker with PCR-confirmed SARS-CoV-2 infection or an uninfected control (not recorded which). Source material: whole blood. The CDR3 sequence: CASSLDFGGATQYF. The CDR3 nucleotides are TGTGCCAGCAGCTTAGACTTTGGCGGGGCTACGCAGTATTTT.